One and the same sample provided the 29 T cell receptor beta chains below, sequenced in a study of OX40 agonist ivuxolimab in advanced cancers. Repertoires were generated with immunoSEQ multiplex PCR, while TCRdb's copy carries only in-frame clones and drops some. Altogether about 20,000 clones are present, roughly 90% being singletons, with the ten largest covering more than 15%. The sequencing used CD4+ or CD8+ T cells sorted from blood, collected in a trial of the OX40 agonist ivuxolimab. Receptor source: an adult with an advanced solid tumor such as melanoma, head and neck, liver or kidney cancer.

V gene TRBV4-1 combines with J gene TRBJ2-5, with TRBD2 as a possible D gene (6 bases). Trimming cost V 4 bases and J 7 bases, with 10 bases left between them. Germline V lookup: CDR1 MGHRA, CDR2 YSYEKL. The CDR3 loop spans 12 amino acids. In DNA form, the CDR3 reads TGCGCCAGCAGCCCGGGGGTAGGGACCCAGTACTTC. This translates into CASSPGVGTQYF.

The chain links TRBV18 to TRBJ1-4; TRBD1 matches 7 bases. Germline V CDR1 and CDR2: KGHSH, LQKENI. The CDR3 consists of 15 residues. Trimming removed 4 bases from V and 2 bases from J; junction bases left unmatched: 4. CDR3 protein: CASSLETGTNEKLFF. DNA of the CDR3: TGTGCCAGCTCACTCGAGACAGGGACTAATGAAAAACTGTTTTTT.

J is TRBJ2-1 and V is TRBV7-3; D is possibly TRBD1 (6 bases). Germline assignment: CDR1 SGHTA and CDR2 FQGTGA. The CDR3 is made up of 15 amino acids. The V and J ends lost 4 bases and 0 bases respectively, with 10 bases between them. CDR3 nucleotides: TGTGCCAGCAGCTCAGGGGAAAGCTCCTACAATGAGCAGTTCTTC. Translated, it gives CASSSGESSYNEQFF.

The chain joins TRBV10-1 to TRBJ2-7; TRBD2 might be the D (6 bases). The CDR3 covers 15 residues. CDR1 is WNHNN, CDR2 SYGVQD, per germline (reference sequence). Trimming shortened V by 3 bases and J by 4 bases, and 16 bases separated the two germline ends. In DNA, the CDR3 is TGCGCCAGCAGTGATCCCTGGGGGGTCTGGTACGAGCAGTACTTC. Its translation is CASSDPWGVWYEQYF.

The chain has TRBV6-5 and TRBJ2-2; 8 positions agree with TRBD2. The germline V gene encodes CDR1 MNHEY and CDR2 SVGAGI. There are 16 residues in the CDR3. The ends lost 0 bases at V and 5 bases at J; junction bases unmatched: 5. CDR3 sequence (DNA): TGTGCCAGCAGTTACTCGGCGGGGGGTAATACCGGGGAGCTGTTTTTT. Its translation: CASSYSAGGNTGELFF.

The V and J genes are TRBV19 and TRBJ2-3; D not resolved. The CDR3 spans 15 residues. Looked up from germline, CDR1 is LNHDA and CDR2 is SQIVND (reference sequence). V lost 6 bases and J 6 bases, leaving 19 bases between the germline ends. The CDR3, as DNA: TGTGCCAGTAGGGCTGCTAGGTCCCTAGTTGATACGCAGTATTTT. Residues: CASRAARSLVDTQYF.

The genes are TRBV4-3 and TRBJ1-4; D is unclear. CDR3 length equals 17 residues. The germline V gene has CDR1 LGHNA and CDR2 YSLEER. V was cut by 0 bases and J by 1 base, with 12 bases left in between. CDR3 residues: CASSQDHLGRTNEKLFF. The CDR3 DNA follows: TGCGCCAGCAGCCAAGATCACCTGGGGAGAACTAATGAAAAACTGTTTTTT.

The CDR3 nucleotides read TGTGCCAGCAGCGTAGGGGTCACAGATACGCAGTATTTT. It translates to CASSVGVTDTQYF. The gene calls are TRBV9 and TRBJ2-3; no definite D call. CDR3 length: 13 residues. The ends were cut back, 0 bases at V and 2 bases at J, with 4 bases in the middle. Germline loops: CDR1 SGDLS, CDR2 YYNGEE. The full variable domain, its missing parts supplied by reference TRBV9 and TRBJ2-3, is DSGVTQTPKHLITATGQRVTLRCSPRSGDLSVYWYQQSLDQGLQFLIQYYNGEERAKGNILERFSAQQFPDLHSELNLSSLELGDSALYFCASSVGVTDTQYFGPGTRLTVL.

This chain connects TRBV7-3 to TRBJ2-7, with D perhaps TRBD2 (6 bases). Germline V gene lookup returns CDR1 SGHTA and CDR2 FQGTGA. CDR3 size: 13 residues. V lost 5 bases and J lost 4, with 12 bases in between. The CDR3 DNA is TGTGCCAGCAGCCACGGCGGGATTTACGAGCAGTACTTC. It is translated as CASSHGGIYEQYF.

The chain is built from TRBV14 and TRBJ2-7; a possible D gene is TRBD2 (6 bases). The CDR3 consists of 18 residues. Per the germline V gene, CDR1 is SGHDN and CDR2 is FVKESK. V lost 4 bases to trimming and J lost 1 base, with 23 bases between them. CDR3 region: CASSPRALGLGSSYEQYF. The DNA for the CDR3 is TGTGCCAGCAGCCCCAGAGCTCTGGGACTCGGGTCGTCCTACGAGCAGTACTTC. The full variable domain, its missing parts supplied by reference TRBV14 and TRBJ2-7, is EAGVTQFPSHSVIEKGQTVTLRCDPISGHDNLYWYRRVMGKEIKFLLHFVKESKQDESGMPNNRFLAERTGGTYSTLKVQPAELEDSGVYFCASSPRALGLGSSYEQYFGPGTRLTVT.

The chain is built from TRBV9 and TRBJ2-3; 8 bases map to TRBD1. Germline V gives CDR1 SGDLS, CDR2 YYNGEE. The CDR3 spans 15 residues. With V trimmed by 3 bases and J by 2 bases, 5 bases remained unmatched. The DNA for the CDR3 is TGTGCCAGCAGCGAGCGGACAGGGACCACAGATACGCAGTATTTT. Its protein product is CASSERTGTTDTQYF.

The chain employs TRBV14 and TRBJ1-6; tentatively, D is TRBD1 (5 bases). Per the germline V gene, CDR1 is SGHDN and CDR2 is FVKESK. The ends were cut back, 4 bases at V and 9 bases at J, with 16 bases in the middle. The CDR3 runs 15 residues. CDR3: CASSREQVVGSPLHF. Here the CDR3 DNA reads TGTGCCAGCAGCCGAGAACAGGTTGTTGGTTCACCCCTCCACTTT.

The chain employs TRBV27 and TRBJ1-4; D not certain. CDR3 length equals 13 residues. Germline V gives CDR1 MNHEY, CDR2 SMNVEV (reference sequence). The V gene lost 9 bases and the J gene lost 7 bases, with 15 bases spanning the gap. CDR3 sequence: CASNPLTLEKLFF. CDR3 bases: TGTGCCAGTAACCCCCTTACACTTGAAAAACTGTTTTTT. Full variable domain (rest looked up from reference TRBV27 and TRBJ1-4): EAQVTQNPRYLITVTGKKLTVTCSQNMNHEYMSWYRQDPGLGLRQIYYSMNVEVTDKGDVPEGYKVSRKEKRNFPLILESPSPNQTSLYFCASNPLTLEKLFFGSGTQLSVL.

In this sample, this clone turned up a few times. This sequence joins TRBV5-4 and TRBJ1-2; D may be TRBD1 (6 bases). The CDR3 totals 15 residues. V gave up 0 bases and J gave up 5 bases, with 14 bases separating them. Germline V gene data show CDR1 as SGHNT and CDR2 as YYREEE (reference sequence). CDR3 in DNA: TGTGCCAGCAGCTTGGTCGGGGGCTCAGGATATGGCTACACCTTC. Protein: CASSLVGGSGYGYTF.

V and J are TRBV7-3 and TRBJ2-3; 11 bases fit TRBD1. The V and J ends lost 5 bases and 4 bases, in that order; junction bases with no gene match: 8. CDR3 length equals 16 residues. Germline V gene lookup returns CDR1 SGHTA and CDR2 FQGTGA. Here the CDR3 reads CASSPRDRGFADTQYF. The CDR3 nucleotides read TGTGCCAGCAGCCCCCGGGACAGGGGGTTCGCAGATACGCAGTATTTT.

V gene TRBV9 combines with J gene TRBJ2-1, with 8 positions matching TRBD2. CDR3 length: 16 residues. Germline V lookup: CDR1 SGDLS, CDR2 YYNGEE. V lost 3 bases to trimming and J lost 4 bases; unmatched junction nucleotides: 9. CDR3 loop: CASSEKALAGYNEQFF. The CDR3 DNA sequence: TGTGCCAGCAGCGAAAAGGCCCTAGCGGGTTACAATGAGCAGTTCTTC.

The J gene is TRBJ2-7, the V gene TRBV7-3; no definite D call. V gave up 2 bases and J gave up 6 bases, with 11 bases separating them. The CDR3 contains 13 residues. Germline assignment: CDR1 SGHTA and CDR2 FQGTGA. This CDR3 reads CASSLFRESEQYF. CDR3 bases: TGTGCCAGCAGCTTATTCCGCGAATCCGAGCAGTACTTC.

In its sample, this clone was seen a few times. The same CDR3 can be traced to other DNA sequences in this sample. V usage is TRBV2 and J usage is TRBJ2-5; D may be TRBD2 (6 bases). The ends were cut back, 6 bases at V and 4 bases at J, with 6 bases in the middle. The germline CDR1 and CDR2 sequences are SNHLY and FYNNEI. This CDR3 comprises 11 residues. CDR3 in DNA: TGTGCCAGCAGGGGGGGAGAGACCCAGTACTTC. Its protein product is CASRGGETQYF.

J is TRBJ2-1 and V is TRBV11-3, with TRBD2 matching 12 bases. The CDR3 sequence is 18 residues long. The germline V gene has CDR1 SGHNT and CDR2 YENEEA. V lost 2 bases, J lost 8 bases, and 13 bases stayed unmatched. CDR3 bases: TGTGCCAGCAGCTTAAGCCGATCTAGCGGGAGGGCCATCCATGAGCAGTTCTTC. Protein product: CASSLSRSSGRAIHEQFF.

A single count supports this clone. V is TRBV18 and J is TRBJ2-1, with 10 bases identical to TRBD1. Germline V gene data show CDR1 as KGHSH and CDR2 as LQKENI. The CDR3 spans 14 residues. V trimming: 3 bases; J trimming: 10 bases; junction bases outside the gene matches: 6. CDR3 DNA sequence: TGTGCCAGCTCACCCGGACAGGGGGTGACGGAGCAGTTCTTC. It translates to CASSPGQGVTEQFF.

This rearrangement joins TRBV7-3 to TRBJ1-6; D ambiguous. Germline loops: CDR1 SGHTA, CDR2 FQGTGA. V lost 6 bases and J 9 bases, leaving 12 bases between the germline ends. The CDR3 is made up of 13 amino acids. CDR3 nucleotides: TGTGCCAGCAGTTCAACGACCGGTTCACCCCTCCACTTT. Amino acids: CASSSTTGSPLHF.

V and J are TRBV7-3 and TRBJ2-6; D is ambiguous. CDR1 SGHTA and CDR2 FQGTGA come from the germline V gene. The ends were cut back, 4 bases at V and 1 base at J, with 8 bases in the middle. The CDR3 consists of 15 residues. The CDR3 is CASSSRPSGANVLTF. CDR3 DNA: TGTGCCAGCAGCTCCCGCCCTTCTGGGGCCAACGTCCTGACTTTC.

The gene calls are TRBV4-3 and TRBJ1-4, with D hard to call. Germline V lookup: CDR1 LGHNA, CDR2 YSLEER. V was pared by 0 bases and J by 0 bases, with 5 bases between. CDR3 length: 15 residues. In DNA form, the CDR3 reads TGCGCCAGCAGCCAAGAAGGTGCAACTAATGAAAAACTGTTTTTT. This gives the protein CASSQEGATNEKLFF.

This clone was observed a single time. This chain uses TRBV6-5 with TRBJ2-3, with D possibly being TRBD1 (8 bases). Germline V gene sequence: CDR1 MNHEY, CDR2 SVGAGI. This CDR3 has 15 residues. V lost 5 bases and J 4 bases, leaving 16 bases between the germline ends. The CDR3 region has the DNA TGTGCCAGCAGTCCCGACAGGGGAGGGGCAGATACGCAGTATTTT. It yields the protein CASSPDRGGADTQYF.

This clone was seen more than once but under ten times. The CDR3 reads CASSGEGEDTQYF. CDR3 in DNA: TGTGCCAGCAGTGGAGAGGGAGAAGATACGCAGTATTTT. The chain uses TRBV2 and TRBJ2-3, with D perhaps TRBD2 (5 bases). The V gene lost 4 bases and the J gene lost 5 bases, with 10 bases spanning the gap. There are 13 residues in the CDR3. Germline lookup yields CDR1 SNHLY and CDR2 FYNNEI.

This clone was observed a handful of times. The chain combines TRBV2 with TRBJ2-7, with D maybe TRBD1 (6 bases). V lost 8 bases and J lost 3, with 11 bases in between. The CDR3 extends over 12 amino acids. Germline V CDR1 and CDR2: SNHLY, FYNNEI. The CDR3 region is CASRSDSYEQYF. In DNA form, the CDR3 reads TGTGCCAGCCGCTCGGACAGCTACGAGCAGTACTTC.

This sequence joins TRBV2 and TRBJ1-1; D might be TRBD1 (6 bases). Looked up from germline, CDR1 is SNHLY and CDR2 is FYNNEI. The length of the CDR3 is 14 residues. The V and J ends lost 6 bases and 5 bases respectively, with 16 bases between them. This CDR3 reads CASRDGWGATEAFF. DNA of the CDR3: TGTGCCAGCAGGGACGGTTGGGGGGCAACTGAAGCTTTCTTT.

The chain employs TRBV6-5 and TRBJ1-5, with 8 bases aligning to TRBD1. V lost 6 bases and J lost 5; bases outside the gene matches: 9. CDR1 is MNHEY and CDR2 is SVGAGI in the germline V gene. This CDR3 has 15 residues. The CDR3 here is CASRADRGTYQPQHF. CDR3 bases: TGTGCCAGCAGAGCCGACAGGGGAACGTATCAGCCCCAGCATTTT.

This clone appeared once. The chain couples TRBV4-1 to TRBJ1-1, with no clear D. Germline V CDR1 and CDR2: MGHRA, YSYEKL. This CDR3 region has 15 residues. V was shortened by 0 bases and J by 4 bases, with 12 bases between the two germline ends. CDR3 sequence: CASSQDVTSGTEAFF. Written as DNA, the CDR3 is TGCGCCAGCAGCCAAGATGTCACCAGCGGCACTGAAGCTTTCTTT.